One sample yielded the 20 T cell receptor beta chains listed below, sequenced in a study of blood T cell repertoires in COVID-19 (dated by TCRdb to about 2020). Receptor amplification or capture employed the immunoSEQ multiplex PCR assay. The table was pulled from immuneACCESS by TCRdb, which kept in-frame rearrangements only. Such tables lose some clones; where checked, under half of the loss comes from unresolved V genes, and the rest has no known cause. Within this sample are roughly 230,000 clones, with 83% of them counted one time only. Roughly 5.5% of the sample is held by the ten biggest clonotypes. The sequencing input was peripheral blood. The receptors originated from a human donor in a cohort sampled during active COVID-19.

The chain recombines TRBV10-1 with TRBJ2-3; TRBD2 might be the D (5 bases). Germline lookup yields CDR1 WNHNN and CDR2 SYGVQD (reference sequence). The ends were cut back, 2 bases at V and 1 base at J, with 16 bases in the middle. The CDR3 runs to 17 residues. The CDR3 sequence is CASSEAGLGMGTDTQYF. The CDR3 DNA reads as TGCGCCAGCAGTGAGGCGGGCCTTGGAATGGGCACAGATACGCAGTATTTT.

The rearrangement joins TRBV19 to TRBJ2-3; 9 nucleotides agree with TRBD1. The V gene end was trimmed by 5 bases and the J gene end by 6 bases; junction bases not matched to a gene: 6. Per the germline V gene, CDR1 is LNHDA and CDR2 is SQIVND (reference sequence). CDR3 length equals 14 residues. Here the CDR3 DNA reads TGTGCCAGTAGTCTCGGGACAGGGAGGGATACGCAGTATTTT. Translation: CASSLGTGRDTQYF.

The chain is built from TRBV10-1 and TRBJ2-7, with 8 bases fitting TRBD1. This CDR3 has 13 amino acids. Losses at the gene ends were 4 bases for V and 4 bases for J; bases not matched to a gene: 3. In germline, CDR1 is WNHNN, CDR2 SYGVQD (reference sequence). The CDR3 protein is CASSVTGGYEQYF. Written as DNA, the CDR3 is TGCGCCAGCAGTGTCACAGGGGGATACGAGCAGTACTTC.

The CDR3 DNA sequence: TGTGCCAGCACACGGGAAGTGGGACAGGGGGCATTTCAGCCCCAGCATTTT. It encodes CASTREVGQGAFQPQHF. The chain combines TRBV2 with TRBJ1-5; 12 bases align to TRBD1. CDR3 length equals 17 residues. Germline CDR1 and CDR2: SNHLY and FYNNEI. V trimming: 7 bases; J trimming: 6 bases; junction bases outside the gene matches: 13.

The chain uses TRBV27 and TRBJ2-4; maybe TRBD1 (5 bases). The V end lost 2 bases, the J end lost 7 bases, and 12 bases lay between the germline ends. This CDR3 contains 14 residues. From germline, CDR1 is MNHEY and CDR2 SMNVEV (reference sequence). As DNA, the CDR3 is TGTGCCAGCAGTTTAGGCCTCAAGGGGAACATTCAGTACTTC. It specifies CASSLGLKGNIQYF.

This clone was observed a single time. This rearrangement joins TRBV7-9 to TRBJ2-3; D is unresolved. The CDR3 is 14 amino acids. Germline V CDR1 and CDR2: SEHNR, FQNEAQ (reference sequence). With 5 bases removed from V and 0 bases from J, the gap between germline ends came to 9 bases. The CDR3 region has the DNA TGTGCCAGCAGCCACAGCTATAGCACAGATACGCAGTATTTT. This encodes CASSHSYSTDTQYF.

This clone was detected a few times. The J gene is TRBJ1-2, the V gene TRBV28; D might be TRBD1 (5 bases). This CDR3 has 12 residues. V was cut by 8 bases and J by 8 bases, with 15 bases left in between. Germline-derived CDR1 and CDR2 are MDHEN and SYDVKM. CDR3 sequence (DNA): TGTGCCAGCCTCGACAGCCCCGCGGGCTACACCTTC. This sequence encodes CASLDSPAGYTF.

This clone was recorded once. The chain uses TRBV28 and TRBJ2-4; the D gene is possibly TRBD2 (5 bases). The germline V and J ends were trimmed by 4 bases and 8 bases, with 9 bases remaining between them. The CDR3 totals 12 residues. CDR1 MDHEN and CDR2 SYDVKM come from the germline V gene. CDR3 nucleotides: TGTGCCAGCAGTTGGGAGCGGCACATTCAGTACTTC. It is translated as CASSWERHIQYF.

The CDR3 is CASSLGGSPGQNTEAFF. Written as DNA, the CDR3 is TGCGCCAGCAGCTTGGGGGGCAGTCCCGGCCAAAACACTGAAGCTTTCTTT. The chain joins TRBV5-1 to TRBJ1-1; TRBD1 is a possible D gene (5 bases). Germline loops: CDR1 SGHRS, CDR2 YFSETQ. V dropped 0 bases and J dropped 2 bases, with 17 bases sitting between them. The CDR3 totals 17 residues. The entire variable domain, with the rest obtained from reference TRBV5-1 and TRBJ1-1, is as follows: KAGVTQTPRYLIKTRGQQVTLSCSPISGHRSVSWYQQTPGQGLQFLFEYFSETQRNKGNFPGRFSGRQFSNSRSEMNVSTLELGDSALYLCASSLGGSPGQNTEAFFGQGTRLTVV.

Details on this clone: Other DNA sequences in this sample translate to the same CDR3. This chain links TRBV24-1 with TRBJ2-7; no firm D call. The germline gives CDR1 KGHDR, CDR2 SFDVKD. The CDR3 loop spans 12 amino acids. V lost 4 bases, J lost 3 bases, and 6 bases lay in between. DNA of the CDR3: TGTGCCACCAGTGACTACAGCTACGAGCAGTACTTC. Its translation: CATSDYSYEQYF.

The chain combines TRBV12-3 or TRBV12-4 with TRBJ1-5, with 7 bases fitting TRBD1. V dropped 6 bases and J dropped 4; count of bases not matched to a gene: 0. The CDR3 extends over 12 amino acids. CDR3 coding DNA: TGTGCCAGCAGACAGGGGAATCAGCCCCAGCATTTT. Its protein product is CASRQGNQPQHF.

This CDR3 is CASSESPGNYNEQFF. As DNA, the CDR3 is TGCGCCAGCAGTGAGTCACCAGGGAACTACAATGAGCAGTTCTTC. The V gene is TRBV10-2, the J gene TRBJ2-1, with D perhaps TRBD1 (5 bases). Germline V gene lookup returns CDR1 WSHSY and CDR2 SAAADI. V was clipped by 0 bases and J by 3 bases, with 9 bases between them. This CDR3 has 15 residues.

J is TRBJ2-1 and V is TRBV19, with 9 bases identical to TRBD1. The germline V gene has CDR1 LNHDA and CDR2 SQIVND (reference sequence). This CDR3 has 15 amino acids. J lost 9 bases, V lost 6 bases, and 12 bases had no gene match. The CDR3 spells CASRTSGQGLGEQFF. For the CDR3, the DNA is TGTGCCAGTAGGACCTCCGGACAGGGGCTTGGTGAGCAGTTCTTC.

Comment on this clone: At one end the junction does not follow the germline gene, possibly because of a read error. The chain has TRBV7-7 and TRBJ2-2; a weak D match, TRBD2 (6 bases). The length of the CDR3 is 15 residues. Germline CDR1 is SSHAT and CDR2 is FNYEAQ (reference sequence). CDR3 in amino acids: CASSLGEESTGELFF. In DNA form, the CDR3 reads TGTGCTAGCAGCTTAGGGGAGGAGTCGACCGGGGAGCTGTTTTTT.

V usage is TRBV12-3 or TRBV12-4 and J usage is TRBJ2-3; D uncertain. This CDR3 contains 13 residues. V lost 4 bases, J lost 1 base, and 6 bases lay in between. CDR3 sequence reads: CASSWRGTDTQYF. The CDR3 DNA reads TGTGCCAGCAGTTGGAGAGGCACAGATACGCAGTATTTT.

V usage is TRBV5-1 and J usage is TRBJ1-2, with D tentatively TRBD1 (6 bases). This CDR3 is 15 amino acids long. V lost 0 bases and J 1 base, leaving 10 bases between the germline ends. From germline, CDR1 is SGHRS and CDR2 YFSETQ. CDR3: CASSLGQGNNYGYTF. The DNA for the CDR3 is TGCGCCAGCAGCTTGGGTCAGGGGAATAACTATGGCTACACCTTC.

The V call is TRBV3-1 (or the pseudogene TRBV3-2), the J call TRBJ1-2, with 7 bases lining up with TRBD1. The CDR3 is made up of 14 amino acids. The germline V gene has CDR1 LGHDT and CDR2 YNNKEL (reference sequence). Unmatched junction bases numbered 6, after V lost 1 base and J lost 7 bases. The CDR3 bases are TGTGCCAGCAGCCAAGCAGGGGGGCAGGGTGGCTACACCTTC. It specifies CASSQAGGQGGYTF.

The V gene is TRBV25-1, the J gene TRBJ1-4; TRBD1 is a possible D gene (5 bases). The germline CDR1 and CDR2 sequences are MGHDK and SYGVNS. The CDR3 contains 15 residues. The V end was cut by 0 bases, the J end by 6 bases, with 11 bases between. CDR3 protein: CASSEYRTGDEKLFF. The CDR3 DNA sequence: TGTGCCAGCAGTGAATATAGAACAGGAGATGAAAAACTGTTTTTT.

This clone was recorded a few times. The rearrangement links TRBV28 to TRBJ1-2; no reliable D call. V was shortened by 6 bases and J by 2 bases, with 10 bases between the two germline ends. The CDR3 consists of 13 residues. Germline CDR1 MDHEN, CDR2 SYDVKM. This CDR3 reads CASSPSGNYGYTF. CDR3 coding DNA: TGTGCCAGCAGCCCAAGCGGGAACTATGGCTACACCTTC.

The CDR3 nucleotides are TGCGCCAGCAGCTTGTCACTCGCCCCACACAGGGGTGGCTTTCACGAGCAGTACTTC. Translated: CASSLSLAPHRGGFHEQYF. The chain has TRBV5-1 and TRBJ2-7; 7 nucleotides line up with TRBD1. Unmatched junction bases numbered 21, after V lost 1 base and J lost 5 bases. Germline V gene sequence: CDR1 SGHRS, CDR2 YFSETQ. The CDR3 runs 19 residues.